This T cell receptor (beta chain) is drawn from a study of blood T cell repertoires in COVID-19. About the study: Samples representing acute and convalescent COVID-19 were sourced from the United States, Italy and Spain.

This CDR3 spans 14 amino acids. The germline V gene has CDR1 MNHEY and CDR2 SMNVEV (reference sequence). V dropped 1 base and J dropped 8; count of bases not matched to a gene: 8. Profiled with immunoSEQ multiplex PCR; TCRdb holds only in-frame clones, not every one. Altogether approximately 140,000 clones are present, 88% being singletons, with the ten largest covering more than 2%. This clone was detected a few times. Sequencing was carried out using peripheral blood. V usage is TRBV27 and J usage is TRBJ2-7, with TRBD1 matching 7 bases. The sequence was collected from a man aged 65 to 85 with active COVID-19. In DNA, the CDR3 is TGTGCCAGCAGTTTATGGGGACAGTCCGGGCAGCAGTACTTC. This encodes CASSLWGQSGQQYF.